A single sample gave rise to the 29 T cell receptor beta chains below, sequenced in a study of neoadjuvant anti-PD-1 for oral cavity cancer. Sequenced by immunoSEQ multiplex PCR; TCRdb stores in-frame clones only, minus some. The repertoire holds about 68,000 clones, with about 85% as singletons. Time point here: after neoadjuvant nivolumab, at surgical resection. The sample was PBMCs, taken after nivolumab (anti-PD-1) treatment. These receptors all stem from a person aged 40 to 85 with oral cavity squamous cell carcinoma.

This rearrangement joins TRBV30 to TRBJ2-3; D unresolved. The length of the CDR3 is 12 residues. Trimming cost V 0 bases and J 8 bases, with 9 bases left between them. CDR1 GTSNPN and CDR2 SVGIG come from the germline V gene (reference sequence). CDR3 protein: CAWSVDGPTQYF. The CDR3 coding sequence is TGTGCCTGGAGTGTGGACGGACCTACGCAGTATTTT.

The rearrangement links TRBV5-4 to TRBJ2-3, with unresolved D. Germline V lookup: CDR1 SGHNT, CDR2 YYREEE (reference sequence). V lost 1 base to trimming and J lost 4 bases, with 10 bases between them. The CDR3 has 14 residues. For the CDR3, the DNA is TGTGCCAGCAGCTTGATACGGGCCCCAGATACGCAGTATTTT. Its protein product is CASSLIRAPDTQYF.

V gene TRBV2 combines with J gene TRBJ2-3; D is undetermined. CDR3 length: 14 residues. From germline, CDR1 is SNHLY and CDR2 FYNNEI. V lost 3 bases and J lost 1, with 8 bases in between. The chain's CDR3 is CASSDSARTDTQYF. The CDR3 bases are TGTGCCAGCAGTGACTCGGCGCGCACAGATACGCAGTATTTT.

CDR3 DNA sequence: TGTGCCAGCAGGCCCGAGTGGGGGGTGAATACGCAGTATTTT. This sequence encodes CASRPEWGVNTQYF. J is TRBJ2-3 and V is TRBV6-5; a weak D match, TRBD2 (6 bases). This CDR3 has 14 amino acids. The germline V gene encodes CDR1 MNHEY and CDR2 SVGAGI. V lost 6 bases to trimming and J lost 7 bases, with 17 bases between them.

The V gene is TRBV6-1, the J gene TRBJ1-3; TRBD1 is a possible D gene (5 bases). CDR3 length: 14 residues. V lost 2 bases to trimming and J lost 4 bases, with 9 bases between them. Per the germline V gene, CDR1 is MNHNS and CDR2 is SASEGT. The CDR3 loop reads CASSEQGSGNTIYF. CDR3 DNA sequence: TGTGCCAGCAGTGAACAGGGTTCGGGAAACACCATATATTTT.

J is TRBJ2-2 and V is TRBV9; no clear D gene. Trimming took 0 bases from V and 10 from J, leaving 16 bases between them. Germline V CDR1 and CDR2: SGDLS, YYNGEE. This CDR3 spans 15 amino acids. In DNA form, the CDR3 reads TGTGCCAGCAGCGTAGATCAGGTCGCCGTGGAGGAGCTGTTTTTT. It specifies CASSVDQVAVEELFF.

This chain links TRBV11-2 with TRBJ2-2, with 8 bases matching TRBD1. CDR3 length: 16 amino acids. Per germline, CDR1 SGHAT and CDR2 FQNNGV. With 4 bases clipped from V and 7 bases from J, the junction kept 11 bases outside the gene matches. Written as DNA, the CDR3 is TGTGCCAGCAGCTCTCACACCAGGGGGCGGGTCGGGGAGCTGTTTTTT. It specifies CASSSHTRGRVGELFF.

V usage is TRBV9 and J usage is TRBJ1-1, with D perhaps TRBD1 (6 bases). The germline V gene encodes CDR1 SGDLS and CDR2 YYNGEE. The CDR3 covers 14 residues. V was cut by 0 bases and J by 4 bases, with 10 bases left in between. CDR3 residues: CASSVEGVSTEAFF. CDR3 nucleotide sequence: TGTGCCAGCAGCGTAGAGGGGGTAAGCACTGAAGCTTTCTTT.

This chain uses TRBV11-2 with TRBJ2-7; 7 bases are a match to TRBD2. The CDR3 contains 16 residues. Germline trimming cut 1 base from V and 7 bases from J; bases unmatched to any gene: 13. Germline V CDR1 and CDR2: SGHAT, FQNNGV. CDR3 sequence: CASSLGSSGLSEEQYF. The CDR3 DNA sequence: TGTGCCAGCAGCTTAGGGTCTAGCGGCCTATCGGAGGAGCAGTACTTC.

The chain carries TRBV9 and TRBJ2-1; maybe TRBD2 (7 bases). Germline V gene data show CDR1 as SGDLS and CDR2 as YYNGEE. Trimming left V 3 bases short and J 3 bases short, with 13 bases between. This CDR3 is built from 15 residues. This CDR3 is CASSATGRDYNEQFF. The CDR3 DNA reads TGTGCCAGCAGCGCAACAGGGAGGGACTACAATGAGCAGTTCTTC.

The chain carries TRBV15 and TRBJ1-1; D unresolved. This CDR3 is 15 amino acids long. Trimming removed 3 bases at V and 1 base at J, with 12 bases between. From germline, CDR1 is LNHNV and CDR2 YYDKDF (reference sequence). The CDR3, as DNA: TGTGCCACCAGCAGCGCTTTAATCGGGAACACTGAAGCTTTCTTT. Translating gives CATSSALIGNTEAFF.

This clone was recorded only once. The rearrangement links TRBV14 to TRBJ1-2; D unclear. CDR3 length: 14 residues. Trimming took off 3 bases at V and 6 bases at J, with 14 bases between the two ends. Germline CDR1 and CDR2: SGHDN and FVKESK. The chain's CDR3 is CASSHRLQSNGYTF. In DNA, the CDR3 is TGTGCCAGCAGCCATCGGCTACAGTCTAATGGCTACACCTTC.

The gene calls are TRBV11-3 and TRBJ2-2; tentative D call: TRBD2 (6 bases). Trimming pared 3 bases from V and 4 bases from J, leaving 6 bases between. The CDR3 runs 13 residues. Germline V gives CDR1 SGHNT, CDR2 YENEEA. CDR3 nucleotides: TGTGCCAGCAGCTTCGGGGGCACCGGGGAGCTGTTTTTT. Amino acid sequence: CASSFGGTGELFF.

V and J are TRBV6-1 and TRBJ2-7; D may be TRBD1 (5 bases). The germline V gene has CDR1 MNHNS and CDR2 SASEGT. The germline V and J ends were trimmed by 5 bases and 0 bases, with 17 bases remaining between them. The CDR3 is made up of 16 amino acids. The CDR3 loop is CASSQGWGLSSYEQYF. CDR3 DNA: TGTGCCAGCAGTCAAGGTTGGGGCTTAAGCTCCTACGAGCAGTACTTC.

This chain uses TRBV7-6 with TRBJ1-3, with TRBD1 identical over 12 bases. Germline V gene data show CDR1 as SGHVS and CDR2 as FNYEAQ. V trimming: 4 bases; J trimming: 2 bases; junction bases outside the gene matches: 0. This CDR3 is 15 amino acids long. CDR3 region: CASSWDRGPGNTIYF. DNA for the CDR3: TGTGCCAGCAGCTGGGACAGGGGGCCTGGAAACACCATATATTTT.

The chain couples TRBV9 to TRBJ1-5; possibly TRBD1 for D (5 bases). V lost 1 base and J 7 bases, leaving 21 bases between the germline ends. The germline CDR1 and CDR2 sequences are SGDLS and YYNGEE. The CDR3 sequence is 17 residues long. DNA for the CDR3: TGTGCCAGCAGCGTAACTAGCCAGTGCAGACAGACACAGCCCCAGCATTTT. Protein sequence: CASSVTSQCRQTQPQHF.

The chain has TRBV6-1 and TRBJ1-5, with 7 bases aligning to TRBD1. The CDR3 extends over 14 amino acids. Germline CDR1 is MNHNS and CDR2 is SASEGT. Germline trimming cut 6 bases from V and 7 bases from J; bases unmatched to any gene: 9. DNA for the CDR3: TGTGCCAGCAGGGGGCGACAGGGAAGACAGCCCCAGCATTTT. This gives the protein CASRGRQGRQPQHF.

This sequence joins TRBV6-5 and TRBJ2-7; TRBD1 matches 10 bases. Per germline, CDR1 MNHEY and CDR2 SVGAGI. With V trimmed by 0 bases and J by 5 bases, 4 bases remained unmatched. CDR3 length: 15 residues. The CDR3 sequence: CASSYSGQGNNEQYF. The CDR3 bases are TGTGCCAGCAGTTACTCGGGACAGGGGAACAACGAGCAGTACTTC.

The CDR3 coding sequence is TGTGCCAGTAGCCGGGGGGGAGATACGCAGTATTTT. Its translation: CASSRGGDTQYF. The V and J genes are TRBV19 and TRBJ2-3; TRBD2 matches 8 bases. Germline V gene lookup returns CDR1 LNHDA and CDR2 SQIVND (reference sequence). CDR3 length: 12 residues. V lost 6 bases and J lost 5; bases outside the gene matches: 1.

The rearrangement uses TRBV28 and TRBJ1-5; 7 bases map to TRBD1. Germline CDR1 MDHEN, CDR2 SYDVKM. J was trimmed by 3 bases and V by 6 bases; bases with no gene match: 8. The CDR3 length is 15 residues. Here the CDR3 DNA reads TGTGCCAGCAGGTCGGGACAGCGAAACAATCAGCCCCAGCATTTT. It specifies CASRSGQRNNQPQHF.

V is TRBV7-3 and J is TRBJ2-3, with 11 bases matching TRBD2. The V and J ends lost 5 bases and 8 bases, in that order; junction bases with no gene match: 12. CDR3 length: 16 amino acids. CDR1 and CDR2 from the germline V gene are SGHTA and FQGTGA. CDR3 nucleotides: TGTGCCAGCAGCCAGGGACTAGCGGAGGATAGGGGTACGCAGTATTTT. Its translation is CASSQGLAEDRGTQYF.

V and J are TRBV6-1 and TRBJ1-5; 9 bases fit TRBD1. This CDR3 region has 20 residues. Germline CDR1 reads MNHNS; CDR2 reads SASEGT. V gave up 0 bases and J gave up 1 base; unmatched junction bases: 13. DNA for the CDR3: TGTGCCAGCAGTGAAGCGCAGCCAGGGACAGGGCTGACGAGCAATCAGCCCCAGCATTTT. Amino acids: CASSEAQPGTGLTSNQPQHF.

The rearrangement joins TRBV30 to TRBJ2-5; D perhaps matches TRBD2 (6 bases). CDR1 is GTSNPN and CDR2 is SVGIG in the germline V gene (reference sequence). The CDR3 length is 14 residues. With 5 bases removed from V and 7 bases from J, the gap between germline ends came to 20 bases. The CDR3 sequence is CAWGGSSVSVTQYF. The CDR3 DNA follows: TGTGCCTGGGGGGGGTCTAGCGTTTCGGTGACCCAGTACTTC.

This chain links TRBV5-1 with TRBJ2-3; possible D gene TRBD1, 6 bases. The V gene's germline CDR1 is SGHRS and CDR2 YFSETQ. Trimming pared 8 bases from V and 1 base from J, leaving 23 bases between. The CDR3 totals 17 residues. The CDR3 region is CASSWPLQGIRTDTQYF. The CDR3 DNA sequence: TGCGCCAGTTCTTGGCCCCTCCAGGGGATTCGCACAGATACGCAGTATTTT.

This rearrangement joins TRBV5-5 to TRBJ1-3; D not resolved. Germline CDR1 is SGHKS and CDR2 is YYEKEE (reference sequence). V shed 1 base and J shed 0 bases, with 11 bases lying between them. This CDR3 has 16 amino acids. Written as DNA, the CDR3 is TGTGCCAGCAGCTTGTACTCAGGCAGCTCTGGAAACACCATATATTTT. Translating it yields CASSLYSGSSGNTIYF.

V usage is TRBV5-6 and J usage is TRBJ2-1; D not certain. CDR1 is SGHDT, CDR2 YYEEEE, per germline. CDR3 length equals 13 residues. V lost 1 base, J lost 9 bases, and 11 bases lay in between. The CDR3 DNA reads TGTGCCAGCAGCTTGTCTTTCGGTGGTGAGCAGTTCTTC. This gives the protein CASSLSFGGEQFF.

The genes are TRBV5-1 and TRBJ2-3; D perhaps matches TRBD2 (6 bases). CDR1 and CDR2 from the germline V gene are SGHRS and YFSETQ. Deletions cut 0 bases from V and 3 bases from J, with 14 bases between. The CDR3 is 16 amino acids. Written as DNA, the CDR3 is TGCGCCAGCAGCTTGGGATTAATAGGGACTACAGATACGCAGTATTTT. Its protein product is CASSLGLIGTTDTQYF.

This clone was seen just once. The chain links TRBV9 to TRBJ2-3; D is possibly TRBD2 (6 bases). The CDR3 runs to 15 residues. Trimming pared 0 bases from V and 2 bases from J, leaving 10 bases between. From germline, CDR1 is SGDLS and CDR2 YYNGEE. DNA for the CDR3: TGTGCCAGCAGCGTAGCGGGACTTAACACAGATACGCAGTATTTT. Translating gives CASSVAGLNTDTQYF. Filled out from reference TRBV9 and TRBJ2-3, the complete variable domain reads DSGVTQTPKHLITATGQRVTLRCSPRSGDLSVYWYQQSLDQGLQFLIQYYNGEERAKGNILERFSAQQFPDLHSELNLSSLELGDSALYFCASSVAGLNTDTQYFGPGTRLTVL.

V usage is TRBV6-5 and J usage is TRBJ2-1; D remains unclear. Looked up from germline, CDR1 is MNHEY and CDR2 is SVGAGI. This CDR3 is built from 11 residues. V lost 6 bases and J lost 5, with 5 bases in between. Written as DNA, the CDR3 is TGTGCCAGCAGGCTCAACAATGAGCAGTTCTTC. Translation: CASRLNNEQFF.